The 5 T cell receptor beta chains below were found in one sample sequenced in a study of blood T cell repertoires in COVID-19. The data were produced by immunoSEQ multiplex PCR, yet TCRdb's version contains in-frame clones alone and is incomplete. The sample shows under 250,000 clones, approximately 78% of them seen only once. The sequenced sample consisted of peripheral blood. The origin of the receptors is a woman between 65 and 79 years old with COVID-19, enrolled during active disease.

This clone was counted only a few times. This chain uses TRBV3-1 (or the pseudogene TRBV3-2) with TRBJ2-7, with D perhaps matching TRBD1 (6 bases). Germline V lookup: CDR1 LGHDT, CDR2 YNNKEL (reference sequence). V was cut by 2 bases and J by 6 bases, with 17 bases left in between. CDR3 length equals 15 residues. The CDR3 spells CASSQSPQGPVEQYF. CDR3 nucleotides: TGTGCCAGCAGCCAATCCCCGCAGGGGCCCGTCGAGCAGTACTTC.

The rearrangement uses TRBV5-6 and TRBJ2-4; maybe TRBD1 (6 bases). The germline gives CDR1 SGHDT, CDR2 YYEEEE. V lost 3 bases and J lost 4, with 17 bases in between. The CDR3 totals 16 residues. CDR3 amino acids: CASSSDRLGAKNIQYF. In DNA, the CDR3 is TGTGCCAGCAGCTCAGACAGGTTGGGAGCTAAAAACATTCAGTACTTC.

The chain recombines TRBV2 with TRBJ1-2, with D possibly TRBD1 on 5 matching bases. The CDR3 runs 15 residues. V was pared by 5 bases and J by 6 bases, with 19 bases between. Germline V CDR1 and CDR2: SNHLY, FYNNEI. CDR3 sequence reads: CASSLAGYWSDGYTF. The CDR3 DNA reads TGTGCCAGCAGTCTTGCAGGGTACTGGTCCGATGGCTACACCTTC.

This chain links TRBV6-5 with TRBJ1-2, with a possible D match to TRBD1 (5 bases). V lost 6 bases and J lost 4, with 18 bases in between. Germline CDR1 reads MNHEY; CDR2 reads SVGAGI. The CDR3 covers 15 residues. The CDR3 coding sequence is TGTGCCAGCAGGTCGGACACCGGGGGATTCTATGGCTACACCTTC. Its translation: CASRSDTGGFYGYTF.

CDR3 DNA sequence: TGTGCCAGCAGATCACAGGGATTTAACTATGGCTACACCTTC. It codes for CASRSQGFNYGYTF. V gene TRBV28 combines with J gene TRBJ1-2, with a possible D match to TRBD1 (6 bases). V was shortened by 6 bases and J by 1 base, with 12 bases between the two germline ends. The CDR3 extends over 14 amino acids. The germline V gene encodes CDR1 MDHEN and CDR2 SYDVKM.